The entry that follows covers one TCR beta chain sequence. As yet, its antigen is unknown. One end of the junction varies from germline; a read error may be responsible. This sample is drawn from a study of metastatic and nonmetastatic thyroid tumors. In the study overall: Thyroid patients, malignant and benign, had repertoires compared across blood and tumor or nodule tissue.

Prior to thyroid surgery, none of the patients had received any treatment. General observations from the study: As reported, TCR beta diversity in blood and tumor was significantly higher in malignant thyroid tumors than in benign nodules.

Germline V gives CDR1 MNHNY, CDR2 SVGAGI (reference sequence). This CDR3 region has 12 residues. Source study methods: For papillary thyroid cancer, a distant-metastasis classifier was constructed from CDR3 differences observed across clinicopathological groups. TCRdb reprocessed the PCR reads via MiXCR. What appears here as the V and J calls and clone size reflects TCRdb's work, not the paper's. The table shows some 25,000 clones, with 15% to 20% occurring only once. The sequence derives from a male donor with papillary thyroid cancer or a benign thyroid nodule (not recorded which). Some clones in this sample may be carry-over from other donors' samples. The chain combines TRBV6-6 with TRBJ1-5, with unresolved D. Material: blood. This CDR3 is CVSSYSGVPQHF. The CDR3 nucleotides are TGTGTCAGCAGTTACTCAGGAGTGCCCCAGCATTTT.